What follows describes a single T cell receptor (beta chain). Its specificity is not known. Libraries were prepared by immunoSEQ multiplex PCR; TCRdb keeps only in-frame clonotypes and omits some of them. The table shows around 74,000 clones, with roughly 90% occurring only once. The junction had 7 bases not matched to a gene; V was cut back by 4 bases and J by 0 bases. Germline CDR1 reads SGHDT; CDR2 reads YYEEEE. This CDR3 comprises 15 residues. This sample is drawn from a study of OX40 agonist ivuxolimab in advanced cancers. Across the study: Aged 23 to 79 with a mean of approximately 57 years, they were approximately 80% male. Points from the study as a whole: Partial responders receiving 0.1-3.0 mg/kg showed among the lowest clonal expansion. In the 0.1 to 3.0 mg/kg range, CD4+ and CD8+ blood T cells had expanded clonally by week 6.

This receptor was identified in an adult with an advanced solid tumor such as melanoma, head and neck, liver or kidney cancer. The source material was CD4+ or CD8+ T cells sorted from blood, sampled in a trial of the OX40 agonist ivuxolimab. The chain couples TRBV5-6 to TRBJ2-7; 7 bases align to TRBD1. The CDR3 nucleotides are TGTGCCAGCAGCCCAGGGGGTTGGGGCTCCTACGAGCAGTACTTC. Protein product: CASSPGGWGSYEQYF.